This T cell receptor beta chain originates from a study of T cell clonality in common variable immunodeficiency. Findings and limits, study-wide: In common variable immunodeficiency, TCR beta chains reportedly carried fewer deletions and N-nucleotide insertions.

Blood samples were heparinized, 5 to 8 ml per donor. Generated by immunoSEQ multiplex PCR, the TCRdb table keeps only in-frame clones and is missing some. The specimen has fewer than 8,000 clones, none found just once. This clone turned up a few times. Its target is unknown. This TCR derives from a human donor with common variable immunodeficiency. Specimen: peripheral blood mononuclear cells.

The DNA read from the CDR3 is TGTGCCAGTAGTATTAGGACAGATAGCAATCAGCCC. This sequence encodes CASSIRTDSNQP. The entire CDR3 protein is CASSIRTDSNQPQHF. The V and J genes are TRBV19 and TRBJ1-5; the D gene is possibly TRBD1 (6 bases). Sequencing ends 3 residues short of the CDR3 end; the germline J gene provides the rest. Germline loops: CDR1 LNHDA, CDR2 SQIVND (reference sequence). The length of the CDR3 is 15 residues. V gave up 3 bases and J gave up 0 bases, with 9 bases separating them.